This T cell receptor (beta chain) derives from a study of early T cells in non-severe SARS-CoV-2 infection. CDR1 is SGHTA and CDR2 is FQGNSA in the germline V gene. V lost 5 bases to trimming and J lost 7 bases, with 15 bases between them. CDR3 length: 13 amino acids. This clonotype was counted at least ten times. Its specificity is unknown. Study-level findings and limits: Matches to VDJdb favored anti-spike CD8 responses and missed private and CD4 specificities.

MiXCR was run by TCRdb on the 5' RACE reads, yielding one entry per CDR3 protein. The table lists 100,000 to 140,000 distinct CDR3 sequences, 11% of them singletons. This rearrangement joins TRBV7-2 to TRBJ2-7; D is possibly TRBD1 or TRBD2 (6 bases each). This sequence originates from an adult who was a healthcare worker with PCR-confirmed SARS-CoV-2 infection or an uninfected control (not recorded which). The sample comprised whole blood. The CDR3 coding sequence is TGTGCCAGCAGCCAAGTCGGGGGCCGTGAGCAGTACTTC. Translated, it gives CASSQVGGREQYF. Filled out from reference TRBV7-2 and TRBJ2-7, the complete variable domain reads GAGVSQSPSNKVTEKGKDVELRCDPISGHTALYWYRQSLGQGLEFLIYFQGNSAPDKSGLPSDRFSAERTGGSVSTLTIQRTQQEDSAVYLCASSQVGGREQYFGPGTRLTVT.